This T cell receptor beta chain was documented in a study of cytomegalovirus exposure and HLA in healthy donors. Notes on the study in general: A later examination showed that TCR association rates differed by HLA locus, with DRB1 most and HLA-C fewest. Cytomegalovirus association was assigned to about 150 TCR beta chains. Most TCR beta V segments were productive about 90% or about 30% of the time in an earlier analysis.

Worth noting for this clone: The target antigen is unknown.

PCR amplification relied on 60 Vbeta primers (plus 13 Jbeta primers). Study processing details: Per a later analysis, the number of unique TCR beta chains was some 82 million, of which about 11 million were shared. Assay: immunoSEQ multiplex PCR; the TCRdb copy retains only in-frame clones and omits some. V, J and clone size are taken as reported in that table, and D and trimming were inferred from the DNA itself. This sample has about 92,000 clones; approximately 84% occur once, and the top ten carry about 5.6%. Trimming took off 3 bases at V and 6 bases at J, with 11 bases between the two ends. From germline, CDR1 is MGHRA and CDR2 YSYEKL. This CDR3 is 14 amino acids long.

The TCR sequence derives from a young woman in good health and CMV-seropositive. Sequencing was performed on PBMCs. The chain recombines TRBV4-1 with TRBJ2-2, with D perhaps matching TRBD1 (5 bases). CDR3 protein: CASSQKRGSGELFF. The CDR3 bases are TGCGCCAGCAGCCAGAAAAGGGGTTCCGGGGAGCTGTTTTTT.